Presented here are 30 T cell receptor beta chains from one specimen sequenced in a study of OX40 agonist ivuxolimab in advanced cancers. To prepare the library, the immunoSEQ multiplex PCR assay was applied. This immuneACCESS table, as held by TCRdb, lists in-frame sequences with V and J called but not all clones. Of the missing ones, under half trace to an unresolved V gene in checked studies; the others have no known cause. The sample includes 60,000 to 70,000 clones, with around 90% observed a single time. The top ten clones comprise roughly 1.8% of the sample. The source was CD4+ or CD8+ T cells sorted from blood, collected in a trial of the OX40 agonist ivuxolimab. The receptors were sampled from an adult with an advanced solid tumor such as melanoma, head and neck, liver or kidney cancer.

This chain connects TRBV18 to TRBJ1-1; 7 bases align to TRBD1. J was trimmed by 1 base and V by 5 bases; bases with no gene match: 7. The CDR3 loop spans 15 amino acids. Germline CDR1 and CDR2: KGHSH and LQKENI. This CDR3 reads CASSNQGQPNTEAFF. The CDR3 DNA reads TGTGCCAGCTCAAACCAGGGACAGCCGAACACTGAAGCTTTCTTT.

The chain joins TRBV10-3 to TRBJ1-3, with 10 bases matching TRBD1. In germline, CDR1 is ENHRY, CDR2 SYGVKD. The V and J ends lost 7 bases and 7 bases, in that order; junction bases with no gene match: 7. This CDR3 contains 14 residues. The CDR3 nucleotides are TGTGCCATCAACGACAGGGGGCAAGGGAACACCATATATTTT. It specifies CAINDRGQGNTIYF.

This sequence joins TRBV5-4 and TRBJ2-5; TRBD2 matches at 7 bases. The CDR3 has 15 amino acids. Trimming at V came to 1 base and at J to 7 bases, leaving 10 bases not matched to a gene. Germline CDR1 reads SGHNT; CDR2 reads YYREEE (reference sequence). CDR3 sequence (DNA): TGTGCCAGCAGCTTGTCCGGGGGGAAGGGATGGACCCAGTACTTC. Its translation: CASSLSGGKGWTQYF.

The rearrangement links TRBV7-3 to TRBJ2-2; TRBD2 aligns across 13 bases. Unmatched junction bases numbered 8, after V lost 5 bases and J lost 2 bases. CDR1 SGHTA and CDR2 FQGTGA come from the germline V gene. The CDR3 has 18 residues. The CDR3 sequence is CASSPRGLAGANTGELFF. The CDR3 DNA is TGTGCCAGCAGCCCGCGAGGACTAGCGGGGGCCAACACCGGGGAGCTGTTTTTT.

The chain carries TRBV30 and TRBJ1-2; D call uncertain. Germline V gene sequence: CDR1 GTSNPN, CDR2 SVGIG (reference sequence). CDR3 size: 12 residues. V was cut by 8 bases and J by 6 bases, with 16 bases left in between. Here the CDR3 DNA reads TGTGCCGGTGACCCCAGCGGGGATGGCTACACCTTC. As protein: CAGDPSGDGYTF.

This clone was seen more than once but under ten times. CDR3 sequence reads: CASSWAQGGSYEQYF. The CDR3 nucleotides are TGCGCCAGCAGCTGGGCGCAGGGGGGTTCCTACGAGCAGTACTTC. The chain employs TRBV5-1 and TRBJ2-7; D possibly corresponds to TRBD1 (7 bases). This CDR3 has 15 amino acids. V lost 3 bases to trimming and J lost 1 base, with 14 bases between them. Germline CDR1 SGHRS, CDR2 YFSETQ.

J is TRBJ1-5 and V is TRBV5-1, with 8 bases fitting TRBD1. The CDR3 consists of 15 residues. The junction had 2 bases not matched to a gene; V was cut back by 0 bases and J by 3 bases. From germline, CDR1 is SGHRS and CDR2 YFSETQ. The CDR3 is CASSLGTGINQPQHF. CDR3 coding DNA: TGCGCCAGCAGCTTGGGGACAGGGATCAATCAGCCCCAGCATTTT.

V gene TRBV15 combines with J gene TRBJ1-5; D gene uncertain. The CDR3 covers 17 residues. Germline CDR1 reads LNHNV; CDR2 reads YYDKDF (reference sequence). V was cut by 0 bases and J by 0 bases, with 12 bases left in between. The CDR3 DNA reads TGTGCCACCAGCAGAGATTATGAAGCGAATAGCAATCAGCCCCAGCATTTT. It encodes CATSRDYEANSNQPQHF.

The chain is built from TRBV5-1 and TRBJ1-2, with D perhaps TRBD1 (5 bases). The germline V gene encodes CDR1 SGHRS and CDR2 YFSETQ. Trimming cost V 3 bases and J 4 bases, with 19 bases left between them. There are 16 residues in the CDR3. CDR3 bases: TGCGCCAGCAGCTCGGAAAATGGGGGAGGGTCCTATGGCTACACCTTC. This gives the protein CASSSENGGGSYGYTF.

V and J are TRBV19 and TRBJ2-2, with 10 bases that match TRBD2. This CDR3 has 14 residues. V lost 9 bases and J lost 6; bases outside the gene matches: 7. Germline-derived CDR1 and CDR2 are LNHDA and SQIVND (reference sequence). CDR3 in amino acids: CASSTTSGAGELFF. CDR3 sequence (DNA): TGTGCCAGCAGCACAACTAGCGGGGCCGGGGAGCTGTTTTTT.

The chain recombines TRBV30 with TRBJ2-1; a weak D match, TRBD2 (6 bases). CDR1 is GTSNPN and CDR2 is SVGIG in the germline V gene (reference sequence). Trimming stripped 5 bases from V and 0 bases from J, with 11 bases between. CDR3 length: 14 amino acids. CDR3 protein: CAWRRASSYNEQFF. CDR3 nucleotide sequence: TGTGCCTGGCGGAGGGCGAGCTCCTACAATGAGCAGTTCTTC.

This clone showed up just once. This sequence joins TRBV7-8 and TRBJ1-5; 8 positions match TRBD1. Germline CDR1 SGHVS, CDR2 FQNEAQ. The V and J ends lost 5 bases and 6 bases, in that order; junction bases with no gene match: 18. The length of the CDR3 is 18 residues. The CDR3 nucleotides are TGTGCCAGCAGCCCCCCACTCCGACAGGGGCTTGTCGGTCAGCCCCAGCATTTT. Translating gives CASSPPLRQGLVGQPQHF.

V is TRBV9 and J is TRBJ2-1; no firm D call. V lost 0 bases and J 5 bases, leaving 12 bases between the germline ends. Germline CDR1 is SGDLS and CDR2 is YYNGEE. The CDR3 has 15 residues. The CDR3 region is CASSVAARTNNEQFF. The CDR3 region has the DNA TGTGCCAGCAGCGTAGCGGCTAGGACGAACAATGAGCAGTTCTTC.

The chain uses TRBV6-5 and TRBJ2-7, with 10 bases matching TRBD2. There are 16 residues in the CDR3. V shed 4 bases and J 7 bases; nucleotides not matched to a gene: 13. CDR1 and CDR2 from the germline V gene are MNHEY and SVGAGI. As DNA, the CDR3 is TGTGCCAGCAGTTCCAGCGGGGGGGCTCAAACGGGAGAGCAGTACTTC. This codes for CASSSSGGAQTGEQYF.

The chain carries TRBV2 and TRBJ2-7, with a tentative D call TRBD1 (6 bases). The CDR3 has 14 amino acids. With 4 bases removed from V and 0 bases from J, the gap between germline ends came to 10 bases. Germline loops: CDR1 SNHLY, CDR2 FYNNEI. CDR3 coding DNA: TGTGCCAGCAGTGTGCAGGGGCCCTCCTACGAGCAGTACTTC. The encoded protein is CASSVQGPSYEQYF.

The chain has TRBV7-3 and TRBJ2-2; D gene unclear. This CDR3 is 15 amino acids long. Germline lookup yields CDR1 SGHTA and CDR2 FQGTGA. V was clipped by 5 bases and J by 2 bases, with 12 bases between them. Here the CDR3 DNA reads TGTGCCAGCAGCCCAACACGGGTTAACACCGGGGAGCTGTTTTTT. Translated, it gives CASSPTRVNTGELFF.

The chain carries TRBV21-1 and TRBJ2-1. TRBV21-1 is termed a pseudogene. This CDR3 spans 17 amino acids. In nucleotides, the CDR3 is TGTGCCAACACAGCAAAGGGCAACAGAACCATCTACAATGAGCAGTTCTTC. This codes for CANTAKGNRTIYNEQFF.

The gene calls are TRBV2 and TRBJ1-2; D may be TRBD1 (6 bases). The V end lost 3 bases, the J end lost 3 bases, and 8 bases lay between the germline ends. Germline V gene data show CDR1 as SNHLY and CDR2 as FYNNEI. This CDR3 is built from 13 residues. This CDR3 reads CASSDEGDYGYTF. The CDR3 DNA reads TGTGCCAGCAGTGACGAGGGGGACTATGGCTACACCTTC.

The rearrangement joins TRBV28 to TRBJ2-6; D gene unclear. CDR1 MDHEN and CDR2 SYDVKM come from the germline V gene. This CDR3 comprises 15 residues. Trimming pared 4 bases from V and 1 base from J, leaving 8 bases between. DNA for the CDR3: TGTGCCAGCAGTTGGGCACCTTCTGGGGCCAACGTCCTGACTTTC. Protein product: CASSWAPSGANVLTF. The variable domain in full, completed from reference TRBV28 and TRBJ2-6, reads DVKVTQSSRYLVKRTGEKVFLECVQDMDHENMFWYRQDPGLGLRLIYFSYDVKMKEKGDIPEGYSVSREKKERFSLILESASTNQTSMYLCASSWAPSGANVLTFGAGSRLTVL.

The chain uses TRBV18 and TRBJ2-2; D is possibly TRBD1 (6 bases). The V gene lost 3 bases and the J gene lost 6 bases, with 8 bases spanning the gap. From germline, CDR1 is KGHSH and CDR2 LQKENI. This CDR3 is 13 amino acids long. CDR3 coding DNA: TGTGCCAGCTCACCCAGGGGTGCCGGGGAGCTGTTTTTT. It specifies CASSPRGAGELFF.

The chain joins TRBV2 to TRBJ1-1; 7 bases agree with TRBD1. Germline assignment: CDR1 SNHLY and CDR2 FYNNEI. V lost 6 bases and J lost 1; bases outside the gene matches: 8. The CDR3 loop spans 15 amino acids. CDR3 loop: CASSRTGVGNTEAFF. The CDR3 DNA reads as TGTGCCAGCAGCCGAACAGGGGTAGGGAACACTGAAGCTTTCTTT. The entire variable domain, with the rest obtained from reference TRBV2 and TRBJ1-1, is as follows: EPEVTQTPSHQVTQMGQEVILRCVPISNHLYFYWYRQILGQKVEFLVSFYNNEISEKSEIFDDQFSVERPDGSNFTLKIRSTKLEDSAMYFCASSRTGVGNTEAFFGQGTRLTVV.

V is TRBV6-5 and J is TRBJ2-1; 13 bases are shared with TRBD2. V was pared by 5 bases and J by 4 bases, with 2 bases of the junction left unmatched. Germline-derived CDR1 and CDR2 are MNHEY and SVGAGI. The CDR3 spans 15 residues. For the CDR3, the DNA is TGTGCCAGCAGTGGGACTAGCGGGAAATACAATGAGCAGTTCTTC. It is translated as CASSGTSGKYNEQFF.

This chain links TRBV28 with TRBJ1-2, with 8 bases identical to TRBD1. Germline lookup yields CDR1 MDHEN and CDR2 SYDVKM. The V segment lost 7 bases and the J segment 5 bases; nucleotides outside the gene matches: 12. This CDR3 is 15 amino acids long. CDR3 region: CASTADRAAGYGYTF. CDR3 bases: TGTGCCAGCACCGCGGACAGGGCTGCGGGTTATGGCTACACCTTC.

The chain couples TRBV7-2 to TRBJ2-1; maybe TRBD1 (5 bases). The CDR3 consists of 14 residues. Germline-derived CDR1 and CDR2 are SGHTA and FQGNSA. V was trimmed by 5 bases and J by 4 bases, leaving 12 bases between them. CDR3 DNA: TGTGCCAGCAGCATGCCTGACAGATACAATGAGCAGTTCTTC. It codes for CASSMPDRYNEQFF.

This sequence joins TRBV28 and TRBJ2-7; weak D call: TRBD2 (5 bases). The CDR3 is 15 residues long. V lost 2 bases and J lost 3, with 14 bases in between. Germline V CDR1 and CDR2: MDHEN, SYDVKM. CDR3 bases: TGTGCCAGCAGTTTAGGGTCGGGAACATTCTACGAGCAGTACTTC. Its protein is CASSLGSGTFYEQYF.

In DNA, the CDR3 is TGTGCCAGCAGCGGACAGGCCCCTCAAGAGACCCAGTACTTC. It codes for CASSGQAPQETQYF. This rearrangement joins TRBV7-8 to TRBJ2-5; 7 bases fit TRBD1. Germline loops: CDR1 SGHVS, CDR2 FQNEAQ. The CDR3 has 14 residues. V gave up 5 bases and J gave up 2 bases; unmatched junction bases: 5.

This clone has more than one count but fewer than ten. The chain links TRBV30 to TRBJ2-2; D is uncertain. Per the germline V gene, CDR1 is GTSNPN and CDR2 is SVGIG (reference sequence). V was pared by 0 bases and J by 7 bases, with 9 bases between. The CDR3 has 13 residues. The chain's CDR3 is CAWSVEEIGELFF. In DNA, the CDR3 is TGTGCCTGGAGTGTGGAAGAGATCGGGGAGCTGTTTTTT.

V usage is TRBV15 and J usage is TRBJ2-6; D remains unclear. Germline assignment: CDR1 LNHNV and CDR2 YYDKDF (reference sequence). The V end was cut by 6 bases, the J end by 4 bases, with 16 bases between. The CDR3 runs 16 residues. The CDR3 reads CATSSLTPEGANVLTF. The DNA for the CDR3 is TGTGCCACCAGTTCTCTCACCCCGGAAGGGGCCAACGTCCTGACTTTC.

The chain joins TRBV7-9 to TRBJ2-7, with TRBD1 identical over 12 bases. V shed 3 bases, J shed 5 bases, and the junction held 5 bases outside the gene matches. The germline V gene has CDR1 SEHNR and CDR2 FQNEAQ (reference sequence). This CDR3 comprises 15 residues. CDR3 DNA sequence: TGTGCCAGCAGCTTTAGTGGGACAGGGGGCGACGAGCAGTACTTC. This gives the protein CASSFSGTGGDEQYF.

The chain carries TRBV5-1 and TRBJ2-3; 15 bases agree with TRBD2. The CDR3 is 19 residues long. CDR1 SGHRS and CDR2 YFSETQ come from the germline V gene. V gave up 4 bases and J gave up 4 bases; unmatched junction bases: 13. CDR3 sequence (DNA): TGCGCCAGCAGCAGAGGACTAGCGGGAGGGTTCAGCGGCGCAGATACGCAGTATTTT. The encoded protein is CASSRGLAGGFSGADTQYF.